Listed below are T cell receptor beta chains from one sample, sequenced in a study of metastatic and nonmetastatic thyroid tumors. Using MiXCR, TCRdb reanalyzed the PCR reads. The data show several thousand clones, about a third seen once. Specimen: adjacent normal tissue. Receptor source: a female donor with papillary thyroid cancer or a benign thyroid nodule (not recorded which). Some clones in this sample may be carry-over from other donors' samples. CDR3s include the opening cysteine and the closing phenylalanine or tryptophan. A D gene is named only where the DNA matches it firmly. A row's size may be missing; if present it is once, few, many or a size class.

>TRBJ1-5|TRBV20-1|.|.
TGCAGTGCTAAAGGACCGATCAATCAGCCCCAGCATTTT
CSAKGPINQPQHF
>TRBJ2-7|TRBV28|few|.
TGTGCCAGCCTCACATCGGACAGTCGAACCGAGCAGTACTTC
CASLTSDSRTEQYF
>TRBJ2-1|TRBV6-1|few|TRBD2
TGTGTCAGCAGTCTGATTCCGGGACTAGCGGGGGGGGAGCAGTTCTTC
CVSSLIPGLAGGEQFF
>TRBJ2-3|TRBV7-2|.|.
TGTGCCAGCAGCCGCCAACTTGGGGATACGCAGTATTTT
CASSRQLGDTQYF
>TRBJ1-2|TRBV20-1|.|TRBD1
TGCAGTGCTAGAGGGACAGGTGTGAGGGGTGGCTACACCTTC
CSARGTGVRGGYTF
>TRBJ2-2|TRBV30|.|.
TGTGCCTGGAGTAACACCGGGGAGCTGTTTTTT
CAWSNTGELFF
>TRBJ1-2|TRBV27|.|TRBD1
TGTGCCAGCAGTTTGACAGGGGGAGTATCCTATGGCTACACCTTC
CASSLTGGVSYGYTF
>TRBJ1-1|TRBV11-1|.|TRBD1
TGTGCCAGCAGCAGCGGGACAGGGGTTCGGGGAGCTTTCTTT
CASSSGTGVRGAFF
>TRBJ1-1|TRBV12-3/TRBV12-4|.|TRBD1
TGTGCCAGCAGTTTTGCCAGGGGGGAAGCTTTCTTT
CASSFARGEAFF
>TRBJ2-7|TRBV6-1|.|.
TGTGCCAGCAGTGAATCGAAGTACGAGCAGTACTTC
CASSESKYEQYF
>TRBJ2-2|TRBV5-1|large|TRBD2
TGCGCCAGCAGCTTGTTGGGCGGGGGAAACACCGGGGAGCTGTTTTTT
CASSLLGGGNTGELFF
>TRBJ2-7|TRBV12-3/TRBV12-4|few|TRBD1
TGTGCCAGCAGTTGGGGCGACAGGGGGATCTACGAGCAGTACTTC
CASSWGDRGIYEQYF
>TRBJ2-1|TRBV6-5|.|TRBD2
TGTGCCACTGGGACTAGCTTCTACAATGAGCAGTTCTTC
CATGTSFYNEQFF
>TRBJ1-5|TRBV6-8|few|.
TGTGCCAGCAGACGGGCTCCGAAGCCTCAGCCCCAGCATTTT
CASRRAPKPQPQHF
>TRBJ2-1|TRBV30|.|TRBD2
TGTGCCTGGAGTGTAGCGGGGAATGAGCAGTTCTTC
CAWSVAGNEQFF
>TRBJ2-7|TRBV2|few|TRBD2
TGTGCCAGCAGTCCTAGCGGAGACTACGAGCAGTACTTC
CASSPSGDYEQYF
>TRBJ1-2|TRBV6-2/TRBV6-3|.|.
TGTGCCAGCAGTTACTTGGGCCGGAACTATGGCTACACCTTC
CASSYLGRNYGYTF
>TRBJ2-7|TRBV7-2|once|.
TGTGCCAGCAGCTTAAAGGGTACTGTCGCCTACGAGCAGTACTTC
CASSLKGTVAYEQYF
>TRBJ2-4|TRBV6-2/TRBV6-3|once|TRBD2
TGTGCCAGCAGTAGTTCAGGGGGTCGTACTAGCGGGAGATTTGGAAACATTCAGTACTTC
CASSSSGGRTSGRFGNIQYF
>TRBJ2-7|TRBV2|.|.
TGTGCCAGCAGTGAAGCGCTAGGAGCGTCCTACGAGCAGTACTTC
CASSEALGASYEQYF
>TRBJ1-2|TRBV6-5|few|TRBD1
TGTGCCAGCAGTTCCGGACAGGGGCATAACTATGGCTACACCTTC
CASSSGQGHNYGYTF
>TRBJ1-1|TRBV6-1|.|TRBD1
TGTGCCAGCAGTCCCCAGGACAGGGTTATTTTCGAAGCTTTCTTT
CASSPQDRVIFEAFF
>TRBJ1-6|TRBV27|few|.
TGTGCCAGCAGACCCTCAGAGAGCTTCTCCTCCTATAATTCACCCCTCCACTTT
CASRPSESFSSYNSPLHF
>TRBJ2-7|TRBV20-1|.|.
TGCAGTGCTATATCTGCCCACGAGCAGTACTTC
CSAISAHEQYF
>TRBJ2-5|TRBV12-3/TRBV12-4|.|TRBD2
TGTGCCAGCAGTGTGGGACTAGCCGGAGAGGAGACCCAGTACTTC
CASSVGLAGEETQYF
>TRBJ2-1|TRBV12-3/TRBV12-4|.|.
TGTGCCAGCAGGGATTCGATGGGGGTTCGATACAATGAGCAGTTCTTC
CASRDSMGVRYNEQFF
>TRBJ2-1|TRBV24-1|few|TRBD2
TGTGCCACCAGTGATTTCACTAGCGGGCAGACCCCCTACAATGAGCAGTTCTTC
CATSDFTSGQTPYNEQFF
>TRBJ2-7|TRBV2|.|TRBD2
TGTGCCAGCACTCTAATAGCGGGAAGATTATCGGAGCAGTACTTC
CASTLIAGRLSEQYF
>TRBJ1-2|TRBV6-1|many|.
TGTGCCAGCAGTCCAGGAGCTAACTATGGCTACACCTTC
CASSPGANYGYTF
>TRBJ2-3|TRBV19|large|.
TGTGCCAGTAGTATACGGCTAGGAGTCACAGATACGCAGTATTTT
CASSIRLGVTDTQYF
>TRBJ2-7|TRBV27|.|.
TGTGCCAGCAGTTTTGAGACACCGTTGATTTGCGGAGACGAGCAGTACTTC
CASSFETPLICGDEQYF
>TRBJ2-7|TRBV6-1|few|.
TGTGCCGCTAGCGTGCAGTACTTC
CAASVQYF
>TRBJ2-7|TRBV11-1|.|TRBD2
TGTGCCAGCAGCGTCGAGACTAGCGGAATTTCCTACGAGCAGTACTTC
CASSVETSGISYEQYF
>TRBJ1-1|TRBV12-5|few|TRBD1
TGTGCTAGTGGTCTACTACAGGGGGCCTACACTGAAGCTTTCTTT
CASGLLQGAYTEAFF
>TRBJ2-7|TRBV27|.|.
TGTGCCAGCAGTTCCTCTGTCTCGGGAAACGAGCAGTACTTC
CASSSSVSGNEQYF
>TRBJ1-4|TRBV28|.|TRBD1
TGTGCCAGCAGTTTATGGGGGACAGGCGAAAAACTGTTTTTT
CASSLWGTGEKLFF
>TRBJ2-7|TRBV28|.|.
TGTGCCAGCAGCCCCACCAACTCCCTCTGGACCCCATGGGAGGAGAAGTACTTC
CASSPTNSLWTPWEEKYF
>TRBJ2-7|TRBV10-3|.|.
TGTGCCATCAGTGGGATCGACAGGATTCAAACCTACGAGCAGTACTTC
CAISGIDRIQTYEQYF